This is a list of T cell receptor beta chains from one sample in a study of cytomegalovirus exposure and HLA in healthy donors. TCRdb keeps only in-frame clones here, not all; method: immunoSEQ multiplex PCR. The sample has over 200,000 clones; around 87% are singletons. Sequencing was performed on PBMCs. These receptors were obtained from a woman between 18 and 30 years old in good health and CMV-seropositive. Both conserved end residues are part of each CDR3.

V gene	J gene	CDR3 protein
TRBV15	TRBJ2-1	CATNLAGGIEQFF
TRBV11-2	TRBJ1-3	CASSQTGAGNTIYF
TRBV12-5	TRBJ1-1	CASGLGQGLLNTEAFF
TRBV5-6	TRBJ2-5	CASSLLFGEKETQYF
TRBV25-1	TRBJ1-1	CASATAGTALVNTEAFF
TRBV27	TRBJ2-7	CASSSGQGSSYEQYF
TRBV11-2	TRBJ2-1	CASSIWGDNEQFF
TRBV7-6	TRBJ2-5	CASSIDRFRETQYF
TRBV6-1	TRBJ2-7	CASSTRREGGYEQYF
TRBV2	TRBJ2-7	CASSAQTSGVEQYF
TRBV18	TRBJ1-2	CASSQTRGTNYGYTF
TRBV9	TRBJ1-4	CASSVELGGTGDPREKLFF
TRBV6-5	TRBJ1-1	CASSVGQINTEAFF
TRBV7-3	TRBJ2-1	CASSLRGDLSYNEQFF
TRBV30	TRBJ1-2	CAWHPLGRADGYTF
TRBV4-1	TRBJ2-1	CASSNLAGGPYNEQFF
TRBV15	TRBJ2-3	CATSRESGSDSDTQYF
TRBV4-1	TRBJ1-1	CASSPPTKGTEAFF
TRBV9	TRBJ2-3	CASSTRAGDGTDTQYF
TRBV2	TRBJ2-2	CASSESQDLIGELFF
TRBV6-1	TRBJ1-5	CASSEALRQPQHF
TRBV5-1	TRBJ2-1	CASTRISGGDPFF
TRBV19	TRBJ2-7	CASRTGTLEYF
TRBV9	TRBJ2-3	CASSVGDRERTQYF
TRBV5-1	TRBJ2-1	CASGTSGRFEQFF
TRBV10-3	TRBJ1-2	CAISEQGEGYGYTF
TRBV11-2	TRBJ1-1	CASSYHRGLGTEAFF